This T cell receptor (beta chain) is drawn from a study of Graves' ophthalmopathy and Graves' hyperthyroidism. General study findings and limits: Discrimination between ophthalmopathy and stable hyperthyroidism by a 13-signature model showed about 88% sensitivity and less than 84% specificity.

Between the trimmed V and J ends, which lost 2 bases and 6 bases, there was a span of 16 bases. The CDR3 runs to 15 residues. TCR beta CDR3 amplification used RNA transcripts. Scientists carried out first-round RT-PCR using HTBI primers and then a second-round multiplex PCR. Using its own MiXCR run on the multiplex PCR reads, TCRdb lists one record per CDR3 protein. The sample lists hundreds of thousands of distinct CDR3 sequences; about a fifth were seen once. As to this clonotype: As yet, its antigen is unknown.

The rearrangement joins TRBV12-3 or TRBV12-4 to TRBJ1-1; possible D gene TRBD1, 5 bases. Sequenced material: peripheral blood. This clonotype originated in a woman younger than 30 with stable Graves' hyperthyroidism. Some clones in this sample may be carry-over from other donors' samples. The CDR3 loop is CASSLFEGVNSEAFF. The CDR3 region has the DNA TGTGCCAGCAGTTTATTTGAAGGGGTAAATTCTGAAGCTTTCTTT.